One and the same sample provided the 2 T cell receptor beta chains below, sequenced in a study of blood T cell repertoires in COVID-19. Profiling relied on immunoSEQ multiplex PCR, and the TCRdb table lists in-frame clones only, not all of them. The sample carries 45,000 to 55,000 clones, roughly 87% recorded once. Sequencing input: peripheral blood. These receptors all stem from a man aged 50-60 years with active COVID-19.

The chain recombines TRBV28 with TRBJ1-2; maybe TRBD1 (6 bases). Between the trimmed V and J ends, which lost 2 bases and 2 bases, there was a span of 12 bases. Per the germline V gene, CDR1 is MDHEN and CDR2 is SYDVKM. This CDR3 spans 15 amino acids. The CDR3 here is CASSLGETGNYGYTF. CDR3 DNA sequence: TGTGCCAGCAGTTTAGGGGAAACAGGGAACTATGGCTACACCTTC.

The rearrangement uses TRBV29-1 and TRBJ2-3, with TRBD1 identical over 8 bases. Germline V gives CDR1 SQVTM, CDR2 ANQGSEA. The CDR3 spans 14 residues. The ends lost 7 bases at V and 6 bases at J; junction bases unmatched: 12. CDR3: CSAGRQGIRDTQYF. DNA of the CDR3: TGCAGCGCTGGACGACAGGGGATAAGGGATACGCAGTATTTT.